Listed below are T cell receptor beta chains from one sample, sequenced in a study of T cell responses to AZD1222 COVID-19 vaccine. Clones were sequenced by immunoSEQ multiplex PCR, and TCRdb holds only the in-frame ones, with some missing. The table has approximately 160,000 clones, approximately 93% seen once. The specimen was peripheral blood, collected on day 0 of AZD1222 vaccination. These receptors all stem from an adult in good health. CDR3s include the opening cysteine and the closing phenylalanine or tryptophan. Each record gives: J gene, V gene, CDR3 protein.

J: TRBJ1-1
V: TRBV28
CDR3: CASSRPPTGSNTEAFF

J: TRBJ2-7
V: TRBV4-2
CDR3: CASSHRPTGRLGSYEQYF

J: TRBJ2-7
V: TRBV5-1
CDR3: CASSIRTGEFYEQYF

J: TRBJ2-7
V: TRBV5-1
CDR3: CASSLYPSGPGAREQYF

J: TRBJ1-1
V: TRBV6-5
CDR3: CASSYNWDMNTEAFF

J: TRBJ2-7
V: TRBV7-6
CDR3: CASSSVRDRGFEQYF

J: TRBJ2-1
V: TRBV4-2
CDR3: CASISGENEQFF

J: TRBJ1-1
V: TRBV18
CDR3: CASSPGAERPEAFF

J: TRBJ2-7
V: TRBV11-3
CDR3: CASSLDTGGSEQYF

J: TRBJ1-4
V: TRBV7-9
CDR3: CASSLGSTNEKLFF

J: TRBJ2-3
V: TRBV11-3
CDR3: CASSHPAGWSTQYF

J: TRBJ1-2
V: TRBV28
CDR3: CASSLFGDNGYTF

J: TRBJ2-3
V: TRBV11-3
CDR3: CASSFSGSTDTQYF

J: TRBJ1-2
V: TRBV19
CDR3: CASSIAETPYYGYTF

J: TRBJ2-7
V: TRBV5-5
CDR3: CASSPQPGQSHEQYF

J: TRBJ2-5
V: TRBV6-4
CDR3: CASSEVVLAGANQETQYF

J: TRBJ1-5
V: TRBV15
CDR3: CATSRDKGGASQPQHF

J: TRBJ2-7
V: TRBV3-1/TRBV3-2
CDR3: CASSQRRGPYEQYF

J: TRBJ2-3
V: TRBV24-1
CDR3: CATSAPGQGRNYTQYF

J: TRBJ2-2
V: TRBV6-1
CDR3: CASRDHGGGPAGELFF

J: TRBJ2-1
V: TRBV5-1
CDR3: CASQGSGSYYNEQFF

J: TRBJ2-7
V: TRBV28
CDR3: CASSLKQGSYEQYF

J: TRBJ2-3
V: TRBV6-5
CDR3: CASSYSPDSHTQYF

J: TRBJ2-7
V: TRBV7-2
CDR3: CASSLHRGYEQYF

J: TRBJ1-1
V: TRBV7-9
CDR3: CASSPGTENTEAFF

J: TRBJ2-5
V: TRBV12-5
CDR3: CASGLVGRGLAVFRETQYF

J: TRBJ2-3
V: TRBV7-9
CDR3: CASSFNGDRDTQYF

J: TRBJ2-7
V: TRBV7-9
CDR3: CASSLAGSYEQYF

J: TRBJ2-7
V: TRBV10-3
CDR3: CAISRATSYEQYF

J: TRBJ1-2
V: TRBV3-1/TRBV3-2
CDR3: CASSHRRGGYTF

J: TRBJ2-4
V: TRBV2
CDR3: CASSDDGDSIQYF

J: TRBJ1-6
V: TRBV5-1
CDR3: CASSLEGTGDSPLHF

J: TRBJ1-3
V: TRBV5-1
CDR3: CASTKTGSSGNTIYF

J: TRBJ1-1
V: TRBV27
CDR3: CASIRTGMATEAFF

J: TRBJ2-4
V: TRBV7-2
CDR3: CASSLVDSILAKNIQYF

J: TRBJ1-2
V: TRBV19
CDR3: CASIMGGGHYGYTF

J: TRBJ2-2
V: TRBV29-1
CDR3: CSVEVGAGTGELFF

J: TRBJ1-6
V: TRBV19
CDR3: CASSSPRGVANSPLHF

J: TRBJ1-1
V: TRBV19
CDR3: CASTDRITEAFF

J: TRBJ1-2
V: TRBV3-1/TRBV3-2
CDR3: CASSQELPGAAF

J: TRBJ1-2
V: TRBV11-3
CDR3: CASSSQGEGNYGYTF

J: TRBJ2-7
V: TRBV7-6
CDR3: CASSSDRDDEQYF

J: TRBJ2-1
V: TRBV3-1/TRBV3-2
CDR3: CASSPPHILRDRLNNEQFF

J: TRBJ1-2
V: TRBV3-1/TRBV3-2
CDR3: CASSPYPGQTIYGYTF

J: TRBJ1-5
V: TRBV2
CDR3: CASNGRGYSNQPQHF

J: TRBJ1-5
V: TRBV7-8
CDR3: CASGTRGLGNQPQHF

J: TRBJ1-2
V: TRBV18
CDR3: CASTSGTGQNYGYTF

J: TRBJ1-1
V: TRBV7-9
CDR3: CASSLFSGHVSEAFF

J: TRBJ1-3
V: TRBV28
CDR3: CASSLSGPRNTIYF

J: TRBJ2-7
V: TRBV20-1
CDR3: CSARDRGEQYF

J: TRBJ1-1
V: TRBV5-4
CDR3: CASSHDKAEAFF

J: TRBJ2-7
V: TRBV19
CDR3: CASSISAGGFYEQYF

J: TRBJ2-1
V: TRBV10-3
CDR3: CAISRDREVNNEQFF

J: TRBJ1-1
V: TRBV5-5
CDR3: CASSPGREAFF

J: TRBJ2-6
V: TRBV2
CDR3: CARARLRDTSSGANVLTF

J: TRBJ1-1
V: TRBV28
CDR3: CASSLGGGMNTEAFF

J: TRBJ1-1
V: TRBV7-2
CDR3: CASSLVQGGEAFF

J: TRBJ1-2
V: TRBV19
CDR3: CASSMGWMNYGYTF

J: TRBJ2-3
V: TRBV27
CDR3: CASSLSSGQLDTQYF